The 17 T cell receptor beta chains listed next were all sequenced from one sample in a study of blood T cell repertoires in COVID-19. Sequencing used immunoSEQ multiplex PCR; TCRdb keeps in-frame clones, though not all of them. The sample includes roughly 230,000 clones, roughly 85% of them seen just once. The specimen sequenced was peripheral blood. These receptors were collected from a man aged 50-59 years with COVID-19, enrolled during active disease.

This clone was recorded only once. This sequence joins TRBV2 and TRBJ2-1; 7 nucleotides line up with TRBD2. In germline, CDR1 is SNHLY, CDR2 FYNNEI. V shed 6 bases and J 0 bases; nucleotides not matched to a gene: 11. This CDR3 is built from 17 residues. The chain's CDR3 is CASRETLAVSSYNEQFF. The CDR3 nucleotides read TGTGCCAGCAGGGAGACGCTAGCGGTGAGCTCCTACAATGAGCAGTTCTTC. Complete variable domain (other parts from reference TRBV2 and TRBJ2-1): EPEVTQTPSHQVTQMGQEVILRCVPISNHLYFYWYRQILGQKVEFLVSFYNNEISEKSEIFDDQFSVERPDGSNFTLKIRSTKLEDSAMYFCASRETLAVSSYNEQFFGPGTRLTVL.

The chain uses TRBV7-3 and TRBJ1-1; 7 nucleotides match TRBD1. The CDR3 extends over 14 amino acids. Germline CDR1 and CDR2: SGHTA and FQGTGA. The V and J ends lost 6 bases and 1 base, in that order; junction bases with no gene match: 5. In nucleotides, the CDR3 is TGTGCCAGCAGGAGACAGGGTCCGAACACTGAAGCTTTCTTT. Its protein is CASRRQGPNTEAFF.

This chain joins TRBV9 and TRBJ1-3; 8 positions agree with TRBD1. The ends lost 3 bases at V and 4 bases at J; junction bases unmatched: 3. This CDR3 has 14 residues. The germline CDR1 and CDR2 sequences are SGDLS and YYNGEE. For the CDR3, the DNA is TGTGCCAGCAGCGGCAGGGGGCAAGGAAACACCATATATTTT. This encodes CASSGRGQGNTIYF.

The chain employs TRBV7-2 and TRBJ2-3, with 11 bases that match TRBD2. Germline CDR1 SGHTA, CDR2 FQGNSA. V shed 5 bases, J shed 1 base, and the junction held 5 bases outside the gene matches. This CDR3 comprises 16 residues. The chain's CDR3 is CASSKISGGGTDTQYF. For the CDR3, the DNA is TGTGCCAGCAGCAAAATTAGCGGGGGGGGCACAGATACGCAGTATTTT.

This chain joins TRBV6-2 or TRBV6-3 and TRBJ2-7; a possible D gene is TRBD1 (6 bases). The length of the CDR3 is 16 residues. Trimming left V 2 bases short and J 2 bases short, with 16 bases between. Germline V gene sequence: CDR1 MNHEY, CDR2 SVGEGT. CDR3 sequence reads: CASSYLKDSRPYEQYF. The CDR3 nucleotides read TGTGCCAGCAGTTACCTAAAGGACAGTCGCCCCTACGAGCAGTACTTC.

This rearrangement joins TRBV9 to TRBJ2-7; D is possibly TRBD1 (7 bases). Germline V gives CDR1 SGDLS, CDR2 YYNGEE. This CDR3 is built from 17 residues. Trimming took off 4 bases at V and 4 bases at J, with 24 bases between the two ends. The CDR3 DNA is TGTGCCAGCAGCACAGGGGTACGGGCGGGGTTAGGTTACGAGCAGTACTTC. It codes for CASSTGVRAGLGYEQYF.

The V and J genes are TRBV6-6 and TRBJ2-1; tentatively, D is TRBD2 (6 bases). V lost 6 bases and J lost 4, with 13 bases in between. The CDR3 is made up of 14 amino acids. The V gene's germline CDR1 is MNHNY and CDR2 SVGAGI (reference sequence). CDR3 DNA: TGTGCCAGCAGCGCCGGGACTTTGTACAATGAGCAGTTCTTC. Translating it yields CASSAGTLYNEQFF.

The chain has TRBV6-5 and TRBJ2-4, with a tentative D call TRBD1 (5 bases). With 8 bases removed from V and 0 bases from J, the gap between germline ends came to 14 bases. The CDR3 is made up of 15 amino acids. The germline gives CDR1 MNHEY, CDR2 SVGAGI. In DNA, the CDR3 is TGTGCCAGCGGAACCCTTACAGGAGCCAAAAACATTCAGTACTTC. Translated, it gives CASGTLTGAKNIQYF.

The chain uses TRBV6-5 and TRBJ1-2, with unresolved D. Trimming shortened V by 0 bases and J by 7 bases, and 9 bases separated the two germline ends. Germline values: CDR1 MNHEY, CDR2 SVGAGI. The CDR3 spans 13 residues. CDR3 in amino acids: CASSYSLQSGYTF. Written as DNA, the CDR3 is TGTGCCAGCAGTTACTCTTTACAGTCTGGCTACACCTTC.

The chain carries TRBV6-2 or TRBV6-3 and TRBJ2-5; the match to TRBD2 covers 15 bases. The germline V gene encodes CDR1 MNHEY and CDR2 SVGEGT. Losses at the gene ends were 6 bases for V and 5 bases for J; bases not matched to a gene: 7. The CDR3 consists of 16 residues. CDR3 DNA: TGTGCCAGCAGCCTCGGGACTAGCGGGGGGTGGGAGACCCAGTACTTC. As protein: CASSLGTSGGWETQYF.

The chain links TRBV10-2 to TRBJ1-2; no clear D. V was pared by 6 bases and J by 10 bases, with 12 bases between. The CDR3 runs 11 residues. Per the germline V gene, CDR1 is WSHSY and CDR2 is SAAADI. Here the CDR3 reads CASSEANHYTF. The CDR3 DNA reads as TGCGCCAGCAGCGAAGCCAATCACTACACCTTC.

The gene calls are TRBV7-8 and TRBJ1-2; D is unclear. The V and J ends lost 5 bases and 3 bases respectively, with 19 bases between them. CDR1 and CDR2 from the germline V gene are SGHVS and FQNEAQ. The CDR3 extends over 16 amino acids. The CDR3 protein is CASSHRAAGRDYGYTF. The CDR3 bases are TGTGCCAGCAGCCATAGAGCGGCAGGTCGCGACTATGGCTACACCTTC.

The V call is TRBV5-5, the J call TRBJ2-7; 11 nucleotides line up with TRBD1. Germline V CDR1 and CDR2: SGHKS, YYEKEE (reference sequence). The CDR3 totals 14 residues. Trimming took 4 bases from V and 5 from J; bases not matched to a gene: 5. The chain's CDR3 is CASSGRTGGDEQYF. For the CDR3, the DNA is TGTGCCAGCAGCGGGAGGACAGGGGGCGACGAGCAGTACTTC.

The rearrangement joins TRBV12-3 or TRBV12-4 to TRBJ2-3; 7 bases agree with TRBD1. The CDR3 length is 13 residues. V shed 6 bases, J shed 6 bases, and the junction held 6 bases outside the gene matches. This CDR3 reads CASRSTGADTQYF. The CDR3, as DNA: TGTGCCAGCAGGTCCACAGGGGCGGATACGCAGTATTTT.

J is TRBJ2-5 and V is TRBV4-3; D unresolved. Germline loops: CDR1 LGHNA, CDR2 YSLEER. The CDR3 is 16 amino acids. The V end lost 3 bases, the J end lost 5 bases, and 19 bases lay between the germline ends. The CDR3 here is CASSHGPYLGWETQYF. CDR3 DNA sequence: TGCGCCAGCAGCCATGGCCCCTACCTAGGTTGGGAGACCCAGTACTTC.

The rearrangement links TRBV18 to TRBJ1-2; 9 bases line up with TRBD1. The CDR3 totals 14 residues. Germline values: CDR1 KGHSH, CDR2 LQKENI. V lost 6 bases to trimming and J lost 6 bases; unmatched junction nucleotides: 8. DNA of the CDR3: TGTGCCAGCTCGCCCGGGACAGGGTATCATGGCTACACCTTC. The encoded protein is CASSPGTGYHGYTF.

The chain carries TRBV6-2 or TRBV6-3 and TRBJ2-2; 8 bases match TRBD2. There are 15 residues in the CDR3. CDR1 MNHEY and CDR2 SVGEGT come from the germline V gene. Trimming at V came to 5 bases and at J to 7 bases, leaving 9 bases not matched to a gene. The CDR3 spells CASSTTGGHGGELFF. As DNA, the CDR3 is TGTGCCAGCAGTACCACGGGGGGGCATGGCGGGGAGCTGTTTTTT.